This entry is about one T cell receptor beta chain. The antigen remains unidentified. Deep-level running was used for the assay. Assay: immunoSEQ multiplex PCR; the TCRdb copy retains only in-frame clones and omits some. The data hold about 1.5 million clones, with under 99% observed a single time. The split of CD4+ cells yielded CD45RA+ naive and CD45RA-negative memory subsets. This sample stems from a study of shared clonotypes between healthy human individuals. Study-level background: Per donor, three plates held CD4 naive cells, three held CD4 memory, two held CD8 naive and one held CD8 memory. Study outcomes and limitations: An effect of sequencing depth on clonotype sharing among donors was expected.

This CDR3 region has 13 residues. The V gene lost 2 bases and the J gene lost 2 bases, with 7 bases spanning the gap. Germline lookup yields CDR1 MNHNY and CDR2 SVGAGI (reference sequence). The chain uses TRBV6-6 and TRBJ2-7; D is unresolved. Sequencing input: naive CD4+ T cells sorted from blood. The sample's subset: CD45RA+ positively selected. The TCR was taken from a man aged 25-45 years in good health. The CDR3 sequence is CASSYMKTYEQYF. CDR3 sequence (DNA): TGTGCCAGCAGTTACATGAAAACCTACGAGCAGTACTTC.